Only a few counts were recorded for the clone carrying this T cell receptor (beta chain). The antigen is unknown. The V gene lost 8 bases and the J gene lost 4 bases, with 15 bases spanning the gap. This CDR3 comprises 13 residues. Germline V gives CDR1 MNHEY, CDR2 SVGAGI. The table came from immunoSEQ multiplex PCR; TCRdb's copy has only in-frame clones and leaves some out. Seen here are about 55,000 clones, about 91% observed once, and the top ten hold roughly 15%. Related graft donors supplied nonmyeloablative bone marrow transplants, and mixed chimerism was transient. The data were taken from a study of Tregs in tolerant kidney transplant recipients. General study points: Antigen-driven expansion was suggested because donor-specific Tregs expanded more than all Tregs in tolerant patients.

The specimen comprised CD8+ T cells from blood (PBMCs), sampled 24 months after the transplant. The chain links TRBV6-5 to TRBJ2-7, with D unclear. The TCR sequence derives from a human patient who received a combined kidney and bone marrow transplant. These T cells may partly come from the graft donor. The chain's CDR3 is CASCAGLAYEQYF. The CDR3 region has the DNA TGTGCCAGCTGCGCAGGATTGGCTTACGAGCAGTACTTC.